The 9 T cell receptor beta chains reported below all come from one sample, sequenced in a study of T-cell memory formation after mild COVID-19. MiXCR, applied by TCRdb to the 5' RACE reads, yields one record per CDR3 protein. The sample has more than 250,000 distinct CDR3 sequences; 15% to 20% are singletons. Sequences were obtained from PBMCs or a T cell subset sorted from them (not recorded which). All receptors derive from a man between 18 and 29 years old who had mild COVID-19 (a few samples of this study predate the infection). Cell type and time point are not known.

This CDR3 reads CASSLGEGVRTYEQYF. CDR3 nucleotide sequence: TGTGCCAGTTCTCTGGGGGAGGGGGTGAGGACCTACGAGCAGTACTTC. The genes are TRBV12-3 or TRBV12-4 and TRBJ2-7; tentative D call: TRBD2 (7 bases). The V gene lost 9 bases and the J gene lost 2 bases, with 23 bases spanning the gap. There are 16 residues in the CDR3.

This clonotype turned up a few times. This rearrangement joins TRBV7-2 to TRBJ2-3, with a tentative D call TRBD1 (5 bases). The CDR3 covers 15 residues. V dropped 1 base and J dropped 3 bases, with 11 bases sitting between them. Germline V gene data show CDR1 as SGHTA and CDR2 as FQGNSA. CDR3 protein: CASSLGQLETDTQYF. In nucleotides, the CDR3 is TGTGCCAGCAGCTTAGGACAGCTAGAGACAGATACGCAGTATTTT.

This clonotype was seen more than once but under ten times. The chain uses TRBV7-9 and TRBJ2-7; D remains ambiguous. V lost 7 bases and J 3 bases, leaving 16 bases between the germline ends. The CDR3 runs 14 residues. Per germline, CDR1 SEHNR and CDR2 FQNEAQ (reference sequence). Written as DNA, the CDR3 is TGTGCCAGCACCGAGACCGGCAGAATCTACGAGCAGTACTTC. Residues: CASTETGRIYEQYF.

A few counts support this clonotype. The chain links TRBV7-8 to TRBJ1-1, with D hard to call. The germline gives CDR1 SGHVS, CDR2 FQNEAQ. V lost 7 bases and J lost 6, with 24 bases in between. The CDR3 covers 16 residues. The CDR3 DNA sequence: TGTGCCAGCACCCCGGGGAGGAGAGGTCCGATCGCTGAAGCTTTCTTT. Amino acid sequence: CASTPGRRGPIAEAFF.

CDR3 nucleotide sequence: TGCAGTGCTAGAGATCAGGGCGGTTTCTACGAGCAGTACGTC. It codes for CSARDQGGFYEQYV. The genes are TRBV20-1 and TRBJ2-7; D is perhaps TRBD1 (5 bases). Trimming took 0 bases from V and 3 from J, leaving 12 bases between them. The V gene's germline CDR1 is DFQATT and CDR2 SNEGSKA (reference sequence). The CDR3 loop spans 14 amino acids.

This clonotype was seen more than once but under ten times. V and J are TRBV7-9 and TRBJ2-3; 7 nucleotides line up with TRBD1. CDR1 and CDR2 (germline): SEHNR, FQNEAQ (reference sequence). The J segment lost 1 base and the V segment lost 7 bases, leaving 5 bases of the junction unmatched. The CDR3 consists of 14 residues. The CDR3 DNA follows: TGTGCCAGCAACTCCGGACAGGGCACAGATACGCAGTATTTT. Amino acids: CASNSGQGTDTQYF.

This clonotype was seen only a few times. The J gene is TRBJ2-6, the V gene TRBV6-6; maybe TRBD1 (6 bases). CDR1 and CDR2 (germline): MNHNY, SVGAGI (reference sequence). Trimming shortened V by 6 bases and J by 2 bases, and 11 bases separated the two germline ends. CDR3 length: 15 residues. CDR3 coding DNA: TGTGCCAGCAGCGATGGGGGCACTGGGGCCAACGTCCTGACTTTC. Encoded protein: CASSDGGTGANVLTF.

This clonotype was seen more than once but under ten times. The CDR3: CSAPSTDTQYF. CDR3 coding DNA: TGCAGTGCACCTAGCACAGATACGCAGTATTTT. The rearrangement links TRBV20-1 to TRBJ2-3, with no clear D. V lost 6 bases, J lost 0 bases, and 4 bases lay in between. The CDR3 extends over 11 amino acids. CDR1 DFQATT and CDR2 SNEGSKA come from the germline V gene (reference sequence).

The chain employs TRBV7-8 and TRBJ2-2, with TRBD1 identical over 8 bases. Germline CDR1 and CDR2: SGHVS and FQNEAQ. V shed 3 bases, J shed 4 bases, and the junction held 1 base outside the gene matches. There are 14 residues in the CDR3. CDR3 protein: CASSFRGPTGELFF. CDR3 DNA sequence: TGTGCCAGCAGCTTCAGGGGGCCCACCGGGGAGCTGTTTTTT. The variable domain in full, with the rest retrieved from reference TRBV7-8 and TRBJ2-2, is GAGVSQSPRYKVAKRGQDVALRCDPISGHVSLFWYQQALGQGPEFLTYFQNEAQLDKSGLPSDRFFAERPEGSVSTLKIQRTQQEDSAVYLCASSFRGPTGELFFGEGSRLTVL.